Below, 11 T cell receptor beta chains from the same sample are listed, as sequenced in a study of blood T cell repertoires in COVID-19. The repertoire was sequenced with immunoSEQ multiplex PCR; TCRdb's copy has only in-frame clones and lacks some. Of under 15,000 clones in the sample, 55% to 85% were seen once. The specimen was peripheral blood. These receptors all come from a man between 60 and 70 years old with COVID-19, enrolled during active disease.

The chain has TRBV7-9 and TRBJ2-5; 10 bases are shared with TRBD1. Germline V lookup: CDR1 SEHNR, CDR2 FQNEAQ (reference sequence). Trimming took 5 bases from V and 5 from J; bases not matched to a gene: 8. CDR3 length equals 15 residues. This CDR3 reads CASSARDRGAETQYF. For the CDR3, the DNA is TGTGCCAGCAGCGCCCGGGACAGGGGCGCGGAGACCCAGTACTTC.

The rearrangement uses TRBV2 and TRBJ2-2; the match to TRBD1 covers 9 bases. V shed 4 bases and J 7 bases; nucleotides not matched to a gene: 4. Germline V gene lookup returns CDR1 SNHLY and CDR2 FYNNEI. The CDR3 spans 14 residues. CDR3 in amino acids: CASSVQGAGGELFF. The CDR3 coding sequence is TGTGCCAGCAGTGTACAGGGGGCGGGCGGGGAGCTGTTTTTT.

This rearrangement joins TRBV5-1 to TRBJ2-1; 11 positions match TRBD2. In germline, CDR1 is SGHRS, CDR2 YFSETQ. The CDR3 has 15 amino acids. J lost 6 bases, V lost 3 bases, and 5 bases had no gene match. In nucleotides, the CDR3 is TGCGCCAGCAGCTGGACCGGGACTAGCGGCAATGAGCAGTTCTTC. Translation: CASSWTGTSGNEQFF.

The chain couples TRBV4-2 to TRBJ1-5, with D maybe TRBD1 (5 bases). Germline V gives CDR1 LGHNA, CDR2 YNFKEQ. The CDR3 runs to 18 residues. Between the trimmed V and J ends, which lost 0 bases and 0 bases, there was a span of 15 bases. The CDR3 bases are TGTGCCAGCAGCCAAGACGGCAGGGCCACCATTAGCAATCAGCCCCAGCATTTT. This translates into CASSQDGRATISNQPQHF.

The chain combines TRBV27 with TRBJ2-7, with D maybe TRBD1 (6 bases). Germline CDR1 and CDR2: MNHEY and SMNVEV (reference sequence). The CDR3 contains 11 residues. Trimming removed 8 bases at V and 2 bases at J, with 7 bases between. The CDR3 DNA is TGTGCCAGCGGGACAACCTACGAGCAGTACGTC. As protein: CASGTTYEQYV.

The genes are TRBV18 and TRBJ1-2; D ambiguous. The V and J ends lost 6 bases and 6 bases respectively, with 17 bases between them. The CDR3 has 14 amino acids. CDR1 and CDR2 (germline): KGHSH, LQKENI. The CDR3 DNA follows: TGTGCCAGCTCGGCGATGGAGGGTGGCCATGGCTACACCTTC. Translation gives CASSAMEGGHGYTF. Complete variable domain (other parts from reference TRBV18 and TRBJ1-2): NAGVMQNPRHLVRRRGQEARLRCSPMKGHSHVYWYRQLPEEGLKFMVYLQKENIIDESGMPKERFSAEFPKEGPSILRIQQVVRGDSAAYFCASSAMEGGHGYTFGSGTRLTVV.

This clone was observed a few times. J is TRBJ1-1 and V is TRBV29-1; D remains ambiguous. CDR1 and CDR2 from the germline V gene are SQVTM and ANQGSEA. The CDR3 runs 13 residues. V was cut by 7 bases and J by 5 bases, with 17 bases left in between. The CDR3 protein is CSASHGVGTEAFF. DNA for the CDR3: TGCAGCGCCAGCCACGGGGTCGGGACTGAAGCTTTCTTT.

This rearrangement joins TRBV9 to TRBJ2-1; 11 nucleotides line up with TRBD2. J gave up 5 bases and V 3 bases, and 10 bases lay outside the gene matches. The germline V gene has CDR1 SGDLS and CDR2 YYNGEE. The CDR3 covers 17 residues. CDR3 region: CASSGAPGTSGNNEQFF. The CDR3 region has the DNA TGTGCCAGCAGCGGAGCACCCGGGACTAGCGGAAACAATGAGCAGTTCTTC.

This chain uses TRBV10-3 with TRBJ2-2, with 10 bases that match TRBD2. This CDR3 has 19 amino acids. V lost 3 bases, J lost 4 bases, and 14 bases stayed unmatched. Germline-derived CDR1 and CDR2 are ENHRY and SYGVKD. The CDR3: CAISDLGRAGGRVTGELFF. The CDR3, as DNA: TGTGCCATCAGTGACCTGGGTAGAGCGGGGGGGCGCGTCACCGGGGAGCTGTTTTTT.

The chain uses TRBV29-1 and TRBJ2-1, with D perhaps TRBD2 (6 bases). This CDR3 region has 14 residues. V gave up 4 bases and J gave up 1 base, with 11 bases separating them. Germline loops: CDR1 SQVTM, CDR2 ANQGSEA. CDR3 in amino acids: CSVGREISYNEQFF. Here the CDR3 DNA reads TGCAGCGTTGGTCGGGAGATATCCTACAATGAGCAGTTCTTC.

The chain is built from TRBV11-3 and TRBJ2-2, with D unclear. Germline values: CDR1 SGHNT, CDR2 YENEEA. V lost 3 bases and J 5 bases, leaving 10 bases between the germline ends. The CDR3 extends over 14 amino acids. The CDR3 is CASSFPTGTGELFF. The CDR3 DNA follows: TGTGCCAGCAGCTTCCCGACTGGTACCGGGGAGCTGTTTTTT.